The rows below give T cell receptor beta chains drawn from one sample of a study of PD-1 blockade in classical Hodgkin lymphoma. The protocol was immunoSEQ multiplex PCR, while the TCRdb copy is restricted to in-frame clones and leaves out a portion. This sample has tens of thousands of clones, with roughly 89% found just once. The sample in question was peripheral blood mononuclear cells (PBMCs), obtained before the second cycle of nivolumab. The receptors stem from a human donor with classical Hodgkin lymphoma. The CDR3 runs from the conserved cysteine through the conserved F or W. A D gene is named only where the DNA matches it firmly. Only some rows state a clone size, as once, few, many or a class for expanded clones.

D	V	J	size	DNA	CDR3
NA	TRBV18	TRBJ2-5	NA	TGTGCCAGCTCAGTTCAAGAGACCCAGTACTTC	CASSVQETQYF
TRBD1	TRBV10-3	TRBJ1-1	few	TGTGCCAGCGGGACAGGGGGCCAGGGTGAAGCTTTCTTT	CASGTGGQGEAFF
TRBD1	TRBV7-8	TRBJ1-2	NA	TGTGCCAGCAGCACAACAGGGGCGAAGGGCTACACCTTC	CASSTTGAKGYTF
NA	TRBV6-1	TRBJ1-1	few	TGTGCCAGCAGTGAGGGGCCTTTGGTGACTGAAGCTTTCTTT	CASSEGPLVTEAFF
NA	TRBV18	TRBJ2-1	NA	TGTGCCAGCTCACCCAACCTAGCAGACGTGAGTGAGCAGTTCTTC	CASSPNLADVSEQFF
NA	TRBV5-4	TRBJ2-7	NA	TGTGCCAGCAGCTTGGGGGACAACTCCTACGAGCAGTACTTC	CASSLGDNSYEQYF
NA	TRBV5-8	TRBJ2-6	NA	TGTGCCAGCAGCTTGGCCGTCGGCGTGTCTGGGGCCAACGTCCTGACTTTC	CASSLAVGVSGANVLTF
NA	TRBV7-6	TRBJ1-4	NA	TGTGCCAGCAGCCTAACAGTGACTGAAAAACTGTTTTTT	CASSLTVTEKLFF
NA	TRBV19	TRBJ1-1	NA	TGTGCCAGCCGGGGAGTGTATTCGAACACTGAAGCTTTCTTT	CASRGVYSNTEAFF
NA	TRBV10-2	TRBJ2-1	NA	TGCGCCAGCACCCCCGCCGGGACTGGCCCCTACAATGAGCAGTTCTTC	CASTPAGTGPYNEQFF
TRBD2	TRBV6-6	TRBJ2-5	NA	TGTGCCAGCAGTTACGGGGTACTAGGGACTAGAGAGGCCCAGTACTTC	CASSYGVLGTREAQYF
NA	TRBV7-7	TRBJ2-5	NA	TGTGCCAGCAGCTTAGGTTTCGGGAACCAAGAGACCCAGTACTTC	CASSLGFGNQETQYF
NA	TRBV10-2	TRBJ2-7	NA	TGCGCCAGCAGTAGCTTCCGGACAGCCTACGAGCAGTACTTC	CASSSFRTAYEQYF
NA	TRBV11-2	TRBJ1-4	NA	TGTGCCAGCAGCTCCCGGTCTACTAATGAAAAACTGTTTTTT	CASSSRSTNEKLFF
NA	TRBV2	TRBJ1-6	NA	TGTGCCAGCAGTCCCAATAATTCACCCCTCCACTTT	CASSPNNSPLHF
NA	TRBV15	TRBJ2-5	NA	TGTGCCACCAGCGTCTTCGGGTATAAAGAGACCCAGTACTTC	CATSVFGYKETQYF
NA	TRBV27	TRBJ2-3	NA	TGTGCCAGCAGTTTACGTCCAGGGTCCCGCACAGATACGCAGTATTTT	CASSLRPGSRTDTQYF
NA	TRBV15	TRBJ2-7	NA	TGTGCCACCAGCAGAGTCTCCAAAACTGCCGAGCAGTACTTC	CATSRVSKTAEQYF
TRBD2	TRBV7-9	TRBJ2-6	NA	TGTGCCAGCAGCTTAGCCCGTAGCGGGTGGGCTGGGGCCAACGTCCTGACTTTC	CASSLARSGWAGANVLTF
NA	TRBV4-2	TRBJ2-7	NA	TGTGCCAGCAGCCAAGGTTCCGGGGTGTCCTACGAGCAGTACTTC	CASSQGSGVSYEQYF
NA	TRBV6-1	TRBJ2-3	once	TGTGCCAGCAGTGAAGAGACAAGAAGCACAGATACGCAGTATTTT	CASSEETRSTDTQYF
NA	TRBV10-3	TRBJ2-7	once	TGTGCCATCAAAGAGCAGGTGTTAGGCGAGCAGTACTTC	CAIKEQVLGEQYF
TRBD1	TRBV30	TRBJ2-5	NA	TGTGCCTGGAGTGTTGACAGGGGCTGGAGGGAGACCCAGTACTTC	CAWSVDRGWRETQYF
NA	TRBV11-2	TRBJ2-7	NA	TGTGCCAGCAGCTTAGATAGTGCATCCTACGAGCAGTACTTC	CASSLDSASYEQYF
TRBD2	TRBV7-9	TRBJ2-1	NA	TGTGCCAGCAGCTTGAGCGGGAGTGAGTACAATGAGCAGTTCTTC	CASSLSGSEYNEQFF
NA	TRBV30	TRBJ1-2	NA	TGTGCCTGGAGCCGCAGGGTAGGGAGCTATGGCTACACCTTC	CAWSRRVGSYGYTF
TRBD1	TRBV27	TRBJ2-2	NA	TGTGCCAGCAGTTCCTCCGGGACAGGGGGTTTTACCGGGGAGCTGTTTTTT	CASSSSGTGGFTGELFF
NA	TRBV13	TRBJ2-7	NA	TGTGCCAGCAGCGTCAAAGTGATTAATTACGAGCAGTACTTC	CASSVKVINYEQYF
NA	TRBV18	TRBJ2-5	once	TGTGCCAGCTCGGAGGAAGAGACCCAGTACTTC	CASSEEETQYF
NA	TRBV11-2	TRBJ2-2	NA	TGTGCCAGCAGCTTTGATGGATCGGGAGAGTACACCGGGGAGCTGTTTTTT	CASSFDGSGEYTGELFF
NA	TRBV2	TRBJ1-1	NA	TGTGCCAGCAGACAGAACACTGAAGCTTTCTTT	CASRQNTEAFF
NA	TRBV5-4	TRBJ1-1	NA	TGTGCCAGCAGCCCAAGGGGGGCGGACACTGAAGCTTTCTTT	CASSPRGADTEAFF
TRBD1	TRBV5-1	TRBJ2-7	NA	TGCGCCAGCAGCCTGGGGACAGGAAGTGACTACGAGCAGTACTTC	CASSLGTGSDYEQYF
NA	TRBV13	TRBJ2-3	NA	TGTGCCAGCAGCCCGACAGGCATAGATACGCAGTATTTT	CASSPTGIDTQYF
NA	TRBV13	TRBJ2-7	NA	TGTGCCAGCAGCCTGGGGCAGGGACCCTACGAGCAGTACTTC	CASSLGQGPYEQYF
NA	TRBV28	TRBJ2-7	NA	TGTGCCAGCAGTTTGGTCAGGGGTACCTACGAGCAGTACTTC	CASSLVRGTYEQYF
NA	TRBV4-1	TRBJ2-1	NA	TGCGCCAGCAGCCAATCGGACAATGAGCAGTTCTTC	CASSQSDNEQFF
NA	TRBV10-3	TRBJ1-1	NA	TGTGCCATCAGCAGGGGCACTGAAGCTTTCTTT	CAISRGTEAFF
TRBD2	TRBV5-1	TRBJ2-2	few	TGCGCCAGCAGCCAGACTAGCGGAGGAAACACCGGGGAGCTGTTTTTT	CASSQTSGGNTGELFF
NA	TRBV5-4	TRBJ1-6	once	TGTGCCAGCAGCTTGGGTCTCCAAGAAAATAATTCACCCCTCCACTTT	CASSLGLQENNSPLHF
TRBD2	TRBV6-7	TRBJ2-3	NA	TGTGCCAGCAGTTACACAACCCACCTAGCGGGGGGCACAGATACGCAGTATTTT	CASSYTTHLAGGTDTQYF
NA	TRBV10-1	TRBJ2-5	NA	TGCGCCAGCAGTGAGTCCGCCGCGGGGACCCAGTACTTC	CASSESAAGTQYF
TRBD1	TRBV9	TRBJ1-2	NA	TGTGCCAGCAGCGCTTACGGGACAGGGCTTGGCTACACCTTC	CASSAYGTGLGYTF
NA	TRBV7-9	TRBJ2-3	NA	TGTGCCAGCAGCTTAGTACGGGTAGCGACAGATACGCAGTATTTT	CASSLVRVATDTQYF
NA	TRBV5-4	TRBJ1-2	NA	TGTGCCAGCAGCTTGGCCACAGGAGGAACCATCTATGGCTACACCTTC	CASSLATGGTIYGYTF
TRBD2	TRBV7-8	TRBJ2-3	NA	TGTGCCAGCAGCTTAGTACCAACTAGCGGGGGTGTAACAGATACGCAGTATTTT	CASSLVPTSGGVTDTQYF
NA	TRBV10-1	TRBJ2-7	NA	TGCGCCAGCAGTGAGTCAGGTAAAGGGGTCTTAGGCGAGCAGTACTTC	CASSESGKGVLGEQYF
NA	TRBV10-2	TRBJ2-7	NA	TGCGCCAGCAGTCGGGACCGCGAGCAGTACTTC	CASSRDREQYF
NA	TRBV5-4	TRBJ1-5	once	TGTGCCAGCAGCTTTTGCGAGGGGCCTGCGGATACTCAGCCCCAGCATTTT	CASSFCEGPADTQPQHF
NA	TRBV28	TRBJ2-7	NA	TGTGCCAGCAGACCCGACTTGGGGAAGCAGTACTTC	CASRPDLGKQYF